The 17 T cell receptor beta chains presented below share a single source sample, sequenced in a study of shared clonotypes between healthy human individuals. Method: immunoSEQ multiplex PCR; TCRdb's copy keeps in-frame clones and lacks some. Of some 1 million clones listed, 65% to 80% were seen once; the top ten hold approximately 1.3%. The sequenced sample consisted of memory CD4+ T cells sorted from blood. Noted subset: CD45RA-negative fraction. The receptors shown here come from a young man in good health.

This clone appeared once. This chain connects TRBV7-8 to TRBJ2-7, with 11 bases identical to TRBD1. Germline values: CDR1 SGHVS, CDR2 FQNEAQ. The junction had 9 bases not matched to a gene; V was cut back by 5 bases and J by 6 bases. This CDR3 spans 15 amino acids. As DNA, the CDR3 is TGTGCCAGCAGCCCCCGGACAGGGGGCCTTGGCGAGCAGTACTTC. As protein: CASSPRTGGLGEQYF.

In its sample, this clone was seen many times. The rearrangement joins TRBV6-1 to TRBJ2-7; weak D call: TRBD1 (6 bases). The CDR3 has 13 residues. V lost 11 bases, J lost 4 bases, and 18 bases lay in between. Germline CDR1 MNHNS, CDR2 SASEGT. CDR3 residues: CAPTRDTLYEQYF. DNA of the CDR3: TGTGCCCCAACGAGGGACACCTTATACGAGCAGTACTTC.

The chain has TRBV6-6 and TRBJ2-7; TRBD1 matches 9 bases. CDR3 size: 15 residues. In germline, CDR1 is MNHNY, CDR2 SVGAGI (reference sequence). After removal of 4 bases from V and 1 base from J, the junction contained 5 bases not matched to a gene. The CDR3 coding sequence is TGTGCCAGCAGTTTAGGACAGGGGAGGTCCTACGAGCAGTACTTC. Encoded protein: CASSLGQGRSYEQYF.

The chain joins TRBV5-1 to TRBJ2-5, with D tentatively TRBD1 or TRBD2 (6 bases each). CDR3 length: 15 residues. Trimming removed 4 bases from V and 5 bases from J, with 18 bases in between. The V gene's germline CDR1 is SGHRS and CDR2 YFSETQ. CDR3 coding DNA: TGCGCCAGCAGCAGAGGCGGAGGGGGAAGGGAGACCCAGTACTTC. Amino acids: CASSRGGGGRETQYF.

The gene calls are TRBV2 and TRBJ1-5; no reliable D call. Germline V CDR1 and CDR2: SNHLY, FYNNEI. V was shortened by 6 bases and J by 3 bases, with 15 bases between the two germline ends. CDR3 size: 15 residues. Here the CDR3 DNA reads TGTGCCAGCAGCGCCGGACGGCTCCCCAATCAGCCCCAGCATTTT. As protein: CASSAGRLPNQPQHF.

In its sample, this clone was seen once. Additional DNA sequences in this sample encode the identical CDR3. The chain carries TRBV5-1 and TRBJ2-7, with D possibly TRBD2 on 5 matching bases. Per the germline V gene, CDR1 is SGHRS and CDR2 is YFSETQ. V lost 5 bases and J 0 bases, leaving 12 bases between the germline ends. The length of the CDR3 is 14 residues. CDR3 sequence: CASSSTGSSYEQYF. Here the CDR3 DNA reads TGCGCCAGCAGTAGTACGGGGAGCTCCTACGAGCAGTACTTC.

Comment on this clone: Just one base apart from a much larger clone, this may be a read error. This chain connects TRBV6-5 to TRBJ1-2; 7 bases agree with TRBD1. The V and J ends lost 5 bases and 3 bases, in that order; junction bases with no gene match: 3. Germline V gene sequence: CDR1 MNHEY, CDR2 SVGAGI. The CDR3 loop spans 13 amino acids. The CDR3 bases are TGTGCCAGCAGTCGACAGGGAGACTATGGCTACACCTTC. Its translation is CASSRQGDYGYTF.

This clone was detected once. The chain links TRBV7-6 to TRBJ1-3; D is uncertain. V was shortened by 5 bases and J by 4 bases, with 12 bases between the two germline ends. Germline V gene data show CDR1 as SGHVS and CDR2 as FNYEAQ. The CDR3 length is 14 residues. The CDR3 nucleotides are TGTGCCAGCAGCCCCTCCTTATCGGGAAACACCATATATTTT. Amino acids: CASSPSLSGNTIYF.

DNA for the CDR3: TGTGCCAGCAGGGACAGCTATAATTCACCCCTCCACTTT. Protein product: CASRDSYNSPLHF. The V call is TRBV6-6, the J call TRBJ1-6, with D tentatively TRBD1 (6 bases). Germline V gene sequence: CDR1 MNHNY, CDR2 SVGAGI (reference sequence). Trimming took 6 bases from V and 3 from J, leaving 6 bases between them. The CDR3 spans 13 residues.

J is TRBJ2-1 and V is TRBV6-5; possible D gene TRBD1, 6 bases. Between the trimmed V and J ends, which lost 3 bases and 9 bases, there was a span of 15 bases. The CDR3 is 14 residues long. Germline CDR1 MNHEY, CDR2 SVGAGI. CDR3 DNA: TGTGCCAGCAGTTATTCACCGGACAGCATTGAGCAGTTCTTC. Encoded protein: CASSYSPDSIEQFF.

The chain joins TRBV19 to TRBJ1-2, with a possible D match to TRBD1 (6 bases). The CDR3 has 14 amino acids. Germline-derived CDR1 and CDR2 are LNHDA and SQIVND (reference sequence). V lost 3 bases, J lost 4 bases, and 12 bases lay in between. The CDR3 sequence is CASSIVRGGYGYTF. CDR3 in DNA: TGTGCCAGTAGTATCGTCAGGGGAGGCTATGGCTACACCTTC.

The V and J genes are TRBV10-3 and TRBJ2-7; TRBD2 matches 11 bases. This CDR3 is 15 amino acids long. The J segment lost 4 bases and the V segment lost 4 bases, leaving 6 bases of the junction unmatched. CDR1 ENHRY and CDR2 SYGVKD come from the germline V gene. In nucleotides, the CDR3 is TGTGCCATCAGTGGGGCGACTAGCGGGGCTTACGAGCAGTACTTC. This codes for CAISGATSGAYEQYF.

As regards this clone: Other DNA sequences in this specimen translate into the identical CDR3. The chain joins TRBV5-6 to TRBJ1-2; 8 positions agree with TRBD1. The length of the CDR3 is 14 residues. Losses at the gene ends were 0 bases for V and 4 bases for J; bases not matched to a gene: 2. Germline loops: CDR1 SGHDT, CDR2 YYEEEE. CDR3 residues: CASSLGDRLYGYTF. The DNA for the CDR3 is TGTGCCAGCAGCTTGGGGGACAGGCTCTATGGCTACACCTTC.

The J gene is TRBJ2-1, the V gene TRBV10-2, with TRBD2 identical over 11 bases. The CDR3 is made up of 16 amino acids. J lost 5 bases, V lost 3 bases, and 6 bases had no gene match. The germline CDR1 and CDR2 sequences are WSHSY and SAAADI. Here the CDR3 DNA reads TGCGCCAGCAGTGATCCCGGGACTAGCGGACACAATGAGCAGTTCTTC. Translated, it gives CASSDPGTSGHNEQFF.

CDR3: CASTRPSGGNNEQFF. In nucleotides, the CDR3 is TGTGCCAGCACCCGACCCAGCGGGGGAAACAATGAGCAGTTCTTC. The gene calls are TRBV7-2 and TRBJ2-1; 8 positions agree with TRBD2. The CDR3 covers 15 residues. Germline V gene sequence: CDR1 SGHTA, CDR2 FQGNSA. V was clipped by 7 bases and J by 5 bases; unmatched bases: 10.

The chain couples TRBV4-2 to TRBJ1-4, with D maybe TRBD1 (6 bases). This CDR3 contains 13 residues. Looked up from germline, CDR1 is LGHNA and CDR2 is YNFKEQ. V was cut by 0 bases and J by 8 bases, with 7 bases left in between. This CDR3 reads CASSQDRGEKLFF. The CDR3 nucleotides are TGTGCCAGCAGCCAAGACAGGGGAGAAAAACTGTTTTTT.

As for this clone: This CDR3 is also generated by other DNA sequences in the sample. The V and J genes are TRBV29-1 and TRBJ2-7; 9 positions match TRBD1. After removal of 6 bases from V and 6 bases from J, the junction contained 3 bases not matched to a gene. The CDR3 is 11 amino acids. CDR1 SQVTM and CDR2 ANQGSEA come from the germline V gene. Here the CDR3 DNA reads TGCAGCGTCAGGACAGGGGCCGAGCAGTACTTC. It codes for CSVRTGAEQYF.